This T cell receptor beta chain was sequenced during a study of shared clonotypes between healthy human individuals (dated by TCRdb to 2020 to 2022). Context from the whole study: The cohort included a few men and two women between 18 and 49 years of age. Each donor's leukapheresis produced roughly between about 0.85 and 10 billion PBMCs. To increase sequencing depth and limit assay-specific biases, different laboratories used diverse techniques to prepare libraries and sequence TCR repertoires. The study deeply sequenced blood TCR repertoires of about 5 healthy adults to estimate repertoire size and the extent of clonotype sharing between individuals. For each donor, CD4 naive and CD4 memory were each run on three plates, CD8 naive on two plates, and CD8 memory on one plate. Beyond this particular receptor, the publication reports: Pairwise subsampling led to the expectation that sequencing depth would affect the degree of clonotype sharing among donors. Naive subsets generally had larger estimated clonotype richness than memory subsets. Clonotypes shared by all four sorted-subset donors showed higher generation probabilities than non-shared clonotypes. Rarefaction of sorted-subset datasets indicated incomplete sequencing despite the large sequencing depth. Sampling was limited to blood, and TCR repertoires in tissue likely differ from TCR repertoires in blood. The small number of donors limited the genetic and exposure-history diversity represented. Across a few donors, approximately 4.6% of naive CD4, roughly 3.5% of naive CD8, 2% to 2.5% of memory CD4, and roughly 0.41% of memory CD8 clonotypes were shared.

V is pared back by 3 bases and J by 6 bases, with 16 bases lying between the germline termini. Spanning cysteine to phenylalanine, the CDR3 consists of 15 amino acids. CDR3 DNA only is kept here, 45 bases in frame from base 1. CDR1 and CDR2 were assigned from the germline V gene as SGHTA and FQGNSA. Worth noting for this clone: Its antigen remains unidentified. Base qualities are not at hand, and no much larger clone is one base apart.

The donors were healthy, HIV-negative adults who had no recently reported acute infections or vaccinations. Every donor was a Caucasian adult living in Nashville, Tennessee, USA. CD4+ T cells were enriched through magnetic negative selection, after which naive cells were positively selected on CD45RA and the remaining negative fraction served as the memory subset. Blood was collected by leukapheresis, and PBMCs were isolated by Ficoll-Histopaque density gradient centrifugation and then cryopreserved in liquid nitrogen vapor phase. Purity and quantity of every magnetically sorted T cell population were checked by analytical flow cytometry. Genomic DNA was isolated from every sorted fraction and measured by UV absorbance on a Nanodrop 2000c. TCR CDR3 regions were amplified from genomic DNA by multiplex PCR using the deep immunoSEQ assay. Extracted genomic DNA from each cell subset was distributed evenly across all wells of several immunoSEQ 96-well plates, and each plate was treated as a replicate. Each replicate PCR for sorted subsets received about 210 ng genomic DNA, equal to about 30,000 T cell genomes. Purified libraries were measured with a Qubit 3.0 fluorometer, size-checked on a Bioanalyzer 2100, and measured again with the KAPA Library Quantification kit. A separate single-read 150-cycle Illumina NextSeq 550 flow cell was used to sequence each immunoSEQ 96-well plate. Turning to the authors' computational methods: The immunoSEQ output contained only junctional sequences without quality scores, so filtering could not match that applied to full-length reads. Sequences were annotated with PyIR, a Python wrapper for IgBLAST v1.9, and V/J genes and CDR3 were assigned using IMGT germline references. Any read was removed if the V/J assignment was weak (E-value above 1e-6), the CDR3 was missing, or the read contained stop codons, out-of-frame junctions, or ambiguous translated residues. V3J clonotypes were defined as sequences sharing an identical inferred V gene, J gene, and CDR3 amino acid sequence. Percentage overlap between repertoires was computed as shared unique clonotypes divided by the size of the smaller repertoire. Repertoire richness was assessed with RTK rarefaction, the Chao1 estimator, and Recon v2.1 estimates of unobserved clonotypes. Generation probabilities were computed with OLGA for all TCRbeta clonotypes obtained by the gDNA method from several donors. TCRdb's version of the immuneACCESS table is confined to in-frame rearrangements and falls short of the full clone set. An unresolved V gene accounts for under half of the shortfall where checked; the remainder is of unknown origin. V and J calls and clone size are those listed in that table; D and trimming were worked out from the DNA. Counted in this sample were 2,500,000 or so clones; roughly 93% of them appeared once. 0.35% to 0.45% of the sample comes from the top ten.

The receptor's source is a man aged 18 to 30 in good health. Some clones in this sample may be carry-over from other donors' samples. Sequenced sample: naive CD4+ T cells from PBMCs. The cell subset or site label for this specimen denotes: CD45RA+ positively selected. The sequence links TRBV7-2 to TRBJ2-3; the D region is possibly TRBD1 or TRBD2, each matching across 6 bases. The DNA is as follows: TGTGCCAGCAGCTTCATGGGGGGCTCAGGGGATACGCAGTATTTT. This translates into CASSFMGGSGDTQYF.